This record concerns one TCR beta chain sequence. The data derive from a study of blood T cell repertoires in COVID-19. Across the study: The analysed material was cDNA or gDNA that came from T cells, B-cell-depleted T cells, or PBMCs.

Trimming stripped 0 bases from V and 7 bases from J, with 10 bases between. CDR3 length: 15 amino acids. Germline loops: CDR1 MNHEY, CDR2 SVGAGI. Here immunoSEQ multiplex PCR was the method, and the copy in TCRdb shows in-frame clones only, minus some. The sample lists about 240,000 clones, approximately 86% seen once, with just over 2.5% in the top ten. V usage is TRBV6-5 and J usage is TRBJ1-6; a weak D match, TRBD1 (5 bases). The specimen was PBMCs or T cells enriched from blood (not recorded which). This receptor was taken from a woman under 40 with acute COVID-19. The CDR3 DNA follows: TGTGCCAGCAGTTACTCGGACAATTCCAATTCACCCCTCCACTTT. Its protein is CASSYSDNSNSPLHF.